Given below is one T cell receptor (beta chain) in context. Trimming left V 3 bases short and J 4 bases short, with 9 bases between. This CDR3 is 13 amino acids long. Germline values: CDR1 SGHTA, CDR2 FQGNSA. The repertoire was sequenced with immunoSEQ multiplex PCR; TCRdb's copy has only in-frame clones and lacks some. Among 2 million to 2.5 million clones listed, around 95% were seen once. These data are taken from a study of shared clonotypes between healthy human individuals. V usage is TRBV7-2 and J usage is TRBJ1-2; perhaps TRBD1 as D (5 bases). The source of this sequence is a man between 18 and 29 years old in good health. The sample consisted of naive CD4+ T cells sorted from blood. The subset here: CD45RA+ positively selected. CDR3 in amino acids: CASSLQGPYGYTF. In nucleotides, the CDR3 is TGTGCCAGCAGCTTGCAGGGACCCTATGGCTACACCTTC.